Sequencing of this TCR beta chain was carried out in a study of cytomegalovirus exposure and HLA in healthy donors. This CDR3 contains 15 residues. Germline-derived CDR1 and CDR2 are LGHNA and YSLEER. The V and J ends lost 2 bases and 6 bases, in that order; junction bases with no gene match: 9. PCR amplification relied on 60 Vbeta primers (plus 13 Jbeta primers). TCRdb's copy holds only in-frame clones and misses some; the assay was immunoSEQ multiplex PCR. The repertoire holds 65,000 to 100,000 clones, with 75% to 80% as singletons. Material for sequencing was PBMCs. This sequence originates from a female donor in good health and CMV-seronegative. J is TRBJ2-7 and V is TRBV4-3, with TRBD1 matching over 8 bases. The CDR3, as DNA: TGCGCCAGCAGCCAAACCAGGGGGCGTTCAGGCGAGCAGTACTTC. This gives the protein CASSQTRGRSGEQYF.